Below, one T cell receptor beta chain is given with its context. This entry is derived from a study of T cell changes during pregnancy in multiple sclerosis. Only in-frame clones appear in the TCRdb table, and some are missing; sequencing was by immunoSEQ multiplex PCR. The sample has 47,000 or so clones, 90% seen once. CDR3 size: 13 residues. V lost 0 bases, J lost 4 bases, and 6 bases lay in between. Germline-derived CDR1 and CDR2 are GTSNPN and SVGIG (reference sequence). This chain links TRBV30 with TRBJ2-2, with D possibly matching TRBD2 (5 bases). The receptor was derived from a female donor in good health, enrolled as a control in a pregnancy study. Material: peripheral blood, obtained after pregnancy. Here the CDR3 reads CAWSVRGTGELFF. The CDR3 DNA reads as TGTGCCTGGAGTGTACGGGGCACCGGGGAGCTGTTTTTT.